Presented here are 20 T cell receptor beta chains from one specimen sequenced in a study of beta chain features in type 1 diabetes. Study results and limitations: There was a moderate but significant shortening of TCRB CDR3s in all four CD4+ subsets of Type 1 diabetes patients.

These receptors have no identified antigens. All of the isolated RNA was reverse transcribed, so expressed TCRB transcripts were sequenced. The assay was immunoSEQ multiplex PCR, and TCRdb's table has in-frame clones only and misses some. The sample has about 400,000 clones, 10% to 15% seen once; the top ten hold around 0.0099%. Sequencing used naive CD4+ T cells from blood. The receptors shown here come from a woman aged 18 to 35 with type 1 diabetes.

This clone was seen a handful of times. The rearrangement joins TRBV7-2 to TRBJ2-6; D is unresolved. V was clipped by 1 base and J by 5 bases, with 9 bases between them. This CDR3 is 15 amino acids long. Germline V lookup: CDR1 SGHTA, CDR2 FQGNSA. The CDR3 spells CASSLGGLRANVLTF. In DNA form, the CDR3 reads TGTGCCAGCAGCTTAGGCGGCCTTCGGGCCAACGTCCTGACTTTC.

The chain carries TRBV30 and TRBJ2-1; a possible D gene is TRBD2 (5 bases). Germline V gene data show CDR1 as GTSNPN and CDR2 as SVGIG (reference sequence). The ends were cut back, 3 bases at V and 5 bases at J, with 8 bases in the middle. The CDR3 runs to 12 residues. CDR3 bases: TGTGCCTGGAGCCCGGGGAACAATGAGCAGTTCTTC. It yields the protein CAWSPGNNEQFF.

This clone was observed a handful of times. The genes are TRBV5-1 and TRBJ2-1, with 7 bases that match TRBD2. CDR3 length equals 15 residues. From germline, CDR1 is SGHRS and CDR2 YFSETQ. Germline trimming cut 1 base from V and 4 bases from J; bases unmatched to any gene: 5. DNA for the CDR3: TGCGCCAGCAGCTTGTATGTGGGGGGGTACAATGAGCAGTTCTTC. Amino acids: CASSLYVGGYNEQFF.

The V and J genes are TRBV4-2 and TRBJ2-5, with D tentatively TRBD2 (7 bases). The length of the CDR3 is 14 residues. The V end was cut by 8 bases, the J end by 4 bases, with 17 bases between. Germline CDR1 is LGHNA and CDR2 is YNFKEQ. The CDR3 region has the DNA TGTGCCAGCGGGCGGGGAGGGGGGAGAGAGACCCAGTACTTC. As protein: CASGRGGGRETQYF.

This clone has only a few counts. Within the sample, other DNA sequences also encode this same CDR3. CDR3: CASSFGDQPQHF. The CDR3 DNA reads as TGTGCCAGCAGCTTCGGGGATCAGCCCCAGCATTTT. The chain combines TRBV7-9 with TRBJ1-5; D not certain. Germline CDR1 SEHNR, CDR2 FQNEAQ (reference sequence). V lost 3 bases to trimming and J lost 5 bases, with 5 bases between them. The CDR3 contains 12 residues.

This clone was counted only a few times. The V and J genes are TRBV4-1 and TRBJ2-3, with TRBD2 identical over 14 bases. CDR3 length equals 17 residues. The J segment lost 8 bases and the V segment lost 0 bases, leaving 7 bases of the junction unmatched. Germline lookup yields CDR1 MGHRA and CDR2 YSYEKL. In nucleotides, the CDR3 is TGCGCCAGCAGCCAAGATCCGGGACTAGCGGGAGAATTTACGCAGTATTTT. Protein sequence: CASSQDPGLAGEFTQYF.

The chain carries TRBV15 and TRBJ2-5; D may be TRBD1 (6 bases). Germline CDR1 reads LNHNV; CDR2 reads YYDKDF (reference sequence). This CDR3 contains 16 residues. V was clipped by 8 bases and J by 0 bases, with 19 bases between them. The CDR3 region has the DNA TGTGCCACCCACATGGGGTCGAGGGGGTACCAAGAGACCCAGTACTTC. The encoded protein is CATHMGSRGYQETQYF.

This clone was seen a handful of times. The chain is built from TRBV25-1 and TRBJ2-5; TRBD1 matches at 9 bases. This CDR3 is built from 14 residues. J lost 1 base, V lost 4 bases, and 1 base had no gene match. From germline, CDR1 is MGHDK and CDR2 SYGVNS. The CDR3: CASSGDRAQETQYF. The DNA for the CDR3 is TGTGCCAGCAGTGGGGACAGGGCCCAAGAGACCCAGTACTTC.

This clone was found a few times. The chain carries TRBV7-9 and TRBJ2-1, with TRBD2 matching over 8 bases. V shed 5 bases, J shed 3 bases, and the junction held 9 bases outside the gene matches. Per the germline V gene, CDR1 is SEHNR and CDR2 is FQNEAQ (reference sequence). CDR3 length: 16 amino acids. The CDR3 loop reads CASSILSGAIYNEQFF. The CDR3 nucleotides read TGTGCCAGCAGCATACTTAGCGGGGCGATCTACAATGAGCAGTTCTTC.

This clone was counted only a few times. The chain carries TRBV28 and TRBJ2-1, with D maybe TRBD1 (6 bases). The germline gives CDR1 MDHEN, CDR2 SYDVKM. The CDR3 is made up of 16 amino acids. V was shortened by 1 base and J by 0 bases, with 10 bases between the two germline ends. The CDR3 DNA is TGTGCCAGCAGTTTATCAGGGGTTAGCTCCTACAATGAGCAGTTCTTC. This gives the protein CASSLSGVSSYNEQFF.

The CDR3 DNA reads TGTGCCACCAGCACAAGACAGGGCTCTGAAGCTTTCTTT. Translating gives CATSTRQGSEAFF. The chain employs TRBV15 and TRBJ1-1; TRBD1 agrees at 7 bases. V shed 4 bases, J shed 6 bases, and the junction held 5 bases outside the gene matches. The CDR3 consists of 13 residues. Germline V gene lookup returns CDR1 LNHNV and CDR2 YYDKDF (reference sequence).

This clone was observed a few times. The CDR3 does not end in the conserved phenylalanine or tryptophan, so this is likely a read error. No DNA is shown, since the ends of the CDR3 on it are uncertain; the CDR3 is the one TCRdb lists. The V call is TRBV19, the J call TRBJ1-4; the table's D call, TRBD1, has no DNA check behind it. CDR1 is LNHDA and CDR2 is SQIVND in the germline V gene (reference sequence). The CDR3 is made up of 11 amino acids, end residues included. CDR3: CANLLPWGQGV.

This sequence joins TRBV19 and TRBJ1-1; D is unclear. Germline V gene sequence: CDR1 LNHDA, CDR2 SQIVND (reference sequence). The CDR3 totals 13 residues. The ends were cut back, 4 bases at V and 4 bases at J, with 10 bases in the middle. As DNA, the CDR3 is TGTGCCAGTAGTAGGGCAGGCCCCACTGAAGCTTTCTTT. Residues: CASSRAGPTEAFF.

The rearrangement links TRBV7-2 to TRBJ2-7; no clear D gene. Germline V gene data show CDR1 as SGHTA and CDR2 as FQGNSA. The V end was cut by 2 bases, the J end by 3 bases, with 20 bases between. CDR3 length equals 17 residues. In DNA form, the CDR3 reads TGTGCCAGCAGCTTATTAATCGGGTACGGTACGGTCTACGAGCAGTACTTC. Translated, it gives CASSLLIGYGTVYEQYF.

This chain uses TRBV2 with TRBJ2-7; D unclear. Germline V gene lookup returns CDR1 SNHLY and CDR2 FYNNEI. This CDR3 region has 11 residues. Between the trimmed V and J ends, which lost 5 bases and 3 bases, there was a span of 5 bases. The CDR3 is CASSPVYEQYF. The CDR3 DNA reads as TGTGCCAGCAGTCCGGTCTACGAGCAGTACTTC. Supplemented by reference TRBV2 and TRBJ2-7, the full variable domain reads EPEVTQTPSHQVTQMGQEVILRCVPISNHLYFYWYRQILGQKVEFLVSFYNNEISEKSEIFDDQFSVERPDGSNFTLKIRSTKLEDSAMYFCASSPVYEQYFGPGTRLTVT.

The chain couples TRBV11-1 to TRBJ1-5; D gene uncertain. With 6 bases removed from V and 8 bases from J, the gap between germline ends came to 11 bases. This CDR3 has 12 amino acids. Germline CDR1 is SGHAT and CDR2 is FQDESV (reference sequence). CDR3: CASSLCGKPQHF. CDR3 bases: TGTGCCAGCAGTTTGTGCGGAAAGCCCCAGCATTTT.

V is TRBV9 and J is TRBJ2-5, with D perhaps TRBD2 (6 bases). The length of the CDR3 is 15 residues. Germline V gene sequence: CDR1 SGDLS, CDR2 YYNGEE. V was trimmed by 0 bases and J by 2 bases, leaving 11 bases between them. This chain's CDR3 is CASSVEEGLQETQYF. CDR3 nucleotide sequence: TGTGCCAGCAGCGTAGAGGAGGGCTTGCAAGAGACCCAGTACTTC.

The chain recombines TRBV11-2 with TRBJ2-7; D is uncertain. Per germline, CDR1 SGHAT and CDR2 FQNNGV. The V and J ends lost 2 bases and 0 bases respectively, with 11 bases between them. The CDR3 consists of 15 residues. For the CDR3, the DNA is TGTGCCAGCAGCTTATCAGGTTCAAACTCCTACGAGCAGTACTTC. Its protein product is CASSLSGSNSYEQYF.

This clone has a handful of counts. The CDR3 bases are TGTGCCACCAGCAGCCCCGGGGGGGTGGCGTGGGAGACCCAGTACTTC. Translation gives CATSSPGGVAWETQYF. The genes are TRBV15 and TRBJ2-5; 8 nucleotides agree with TRBD2. CDR3 length: 16 amino acids. The germline gives CDR1 LNHNV, CDR2 YYDKDF (reference sequence). J gave up 5 bases and V 3 bases, and 11 bases lay outside the gene matches.

This clone was picked up a small number of times. This chain uses TRBV30 with TRBJ1-4, with D hard to call. CDR1 is GTSNPN and CDR2 is SVGIG in the germline V gene (reference sequence). This CDR3 region has 14 residues. V shed 4 bases and J shed 4 bases, with 13 bases lying between them. The CDR3 DNA sequence: TGTGCCTGGAACCCGAACGGTTTTAATGAAAAACTGTTTTTT. This encodes CAWNPNGFNEKLFF.